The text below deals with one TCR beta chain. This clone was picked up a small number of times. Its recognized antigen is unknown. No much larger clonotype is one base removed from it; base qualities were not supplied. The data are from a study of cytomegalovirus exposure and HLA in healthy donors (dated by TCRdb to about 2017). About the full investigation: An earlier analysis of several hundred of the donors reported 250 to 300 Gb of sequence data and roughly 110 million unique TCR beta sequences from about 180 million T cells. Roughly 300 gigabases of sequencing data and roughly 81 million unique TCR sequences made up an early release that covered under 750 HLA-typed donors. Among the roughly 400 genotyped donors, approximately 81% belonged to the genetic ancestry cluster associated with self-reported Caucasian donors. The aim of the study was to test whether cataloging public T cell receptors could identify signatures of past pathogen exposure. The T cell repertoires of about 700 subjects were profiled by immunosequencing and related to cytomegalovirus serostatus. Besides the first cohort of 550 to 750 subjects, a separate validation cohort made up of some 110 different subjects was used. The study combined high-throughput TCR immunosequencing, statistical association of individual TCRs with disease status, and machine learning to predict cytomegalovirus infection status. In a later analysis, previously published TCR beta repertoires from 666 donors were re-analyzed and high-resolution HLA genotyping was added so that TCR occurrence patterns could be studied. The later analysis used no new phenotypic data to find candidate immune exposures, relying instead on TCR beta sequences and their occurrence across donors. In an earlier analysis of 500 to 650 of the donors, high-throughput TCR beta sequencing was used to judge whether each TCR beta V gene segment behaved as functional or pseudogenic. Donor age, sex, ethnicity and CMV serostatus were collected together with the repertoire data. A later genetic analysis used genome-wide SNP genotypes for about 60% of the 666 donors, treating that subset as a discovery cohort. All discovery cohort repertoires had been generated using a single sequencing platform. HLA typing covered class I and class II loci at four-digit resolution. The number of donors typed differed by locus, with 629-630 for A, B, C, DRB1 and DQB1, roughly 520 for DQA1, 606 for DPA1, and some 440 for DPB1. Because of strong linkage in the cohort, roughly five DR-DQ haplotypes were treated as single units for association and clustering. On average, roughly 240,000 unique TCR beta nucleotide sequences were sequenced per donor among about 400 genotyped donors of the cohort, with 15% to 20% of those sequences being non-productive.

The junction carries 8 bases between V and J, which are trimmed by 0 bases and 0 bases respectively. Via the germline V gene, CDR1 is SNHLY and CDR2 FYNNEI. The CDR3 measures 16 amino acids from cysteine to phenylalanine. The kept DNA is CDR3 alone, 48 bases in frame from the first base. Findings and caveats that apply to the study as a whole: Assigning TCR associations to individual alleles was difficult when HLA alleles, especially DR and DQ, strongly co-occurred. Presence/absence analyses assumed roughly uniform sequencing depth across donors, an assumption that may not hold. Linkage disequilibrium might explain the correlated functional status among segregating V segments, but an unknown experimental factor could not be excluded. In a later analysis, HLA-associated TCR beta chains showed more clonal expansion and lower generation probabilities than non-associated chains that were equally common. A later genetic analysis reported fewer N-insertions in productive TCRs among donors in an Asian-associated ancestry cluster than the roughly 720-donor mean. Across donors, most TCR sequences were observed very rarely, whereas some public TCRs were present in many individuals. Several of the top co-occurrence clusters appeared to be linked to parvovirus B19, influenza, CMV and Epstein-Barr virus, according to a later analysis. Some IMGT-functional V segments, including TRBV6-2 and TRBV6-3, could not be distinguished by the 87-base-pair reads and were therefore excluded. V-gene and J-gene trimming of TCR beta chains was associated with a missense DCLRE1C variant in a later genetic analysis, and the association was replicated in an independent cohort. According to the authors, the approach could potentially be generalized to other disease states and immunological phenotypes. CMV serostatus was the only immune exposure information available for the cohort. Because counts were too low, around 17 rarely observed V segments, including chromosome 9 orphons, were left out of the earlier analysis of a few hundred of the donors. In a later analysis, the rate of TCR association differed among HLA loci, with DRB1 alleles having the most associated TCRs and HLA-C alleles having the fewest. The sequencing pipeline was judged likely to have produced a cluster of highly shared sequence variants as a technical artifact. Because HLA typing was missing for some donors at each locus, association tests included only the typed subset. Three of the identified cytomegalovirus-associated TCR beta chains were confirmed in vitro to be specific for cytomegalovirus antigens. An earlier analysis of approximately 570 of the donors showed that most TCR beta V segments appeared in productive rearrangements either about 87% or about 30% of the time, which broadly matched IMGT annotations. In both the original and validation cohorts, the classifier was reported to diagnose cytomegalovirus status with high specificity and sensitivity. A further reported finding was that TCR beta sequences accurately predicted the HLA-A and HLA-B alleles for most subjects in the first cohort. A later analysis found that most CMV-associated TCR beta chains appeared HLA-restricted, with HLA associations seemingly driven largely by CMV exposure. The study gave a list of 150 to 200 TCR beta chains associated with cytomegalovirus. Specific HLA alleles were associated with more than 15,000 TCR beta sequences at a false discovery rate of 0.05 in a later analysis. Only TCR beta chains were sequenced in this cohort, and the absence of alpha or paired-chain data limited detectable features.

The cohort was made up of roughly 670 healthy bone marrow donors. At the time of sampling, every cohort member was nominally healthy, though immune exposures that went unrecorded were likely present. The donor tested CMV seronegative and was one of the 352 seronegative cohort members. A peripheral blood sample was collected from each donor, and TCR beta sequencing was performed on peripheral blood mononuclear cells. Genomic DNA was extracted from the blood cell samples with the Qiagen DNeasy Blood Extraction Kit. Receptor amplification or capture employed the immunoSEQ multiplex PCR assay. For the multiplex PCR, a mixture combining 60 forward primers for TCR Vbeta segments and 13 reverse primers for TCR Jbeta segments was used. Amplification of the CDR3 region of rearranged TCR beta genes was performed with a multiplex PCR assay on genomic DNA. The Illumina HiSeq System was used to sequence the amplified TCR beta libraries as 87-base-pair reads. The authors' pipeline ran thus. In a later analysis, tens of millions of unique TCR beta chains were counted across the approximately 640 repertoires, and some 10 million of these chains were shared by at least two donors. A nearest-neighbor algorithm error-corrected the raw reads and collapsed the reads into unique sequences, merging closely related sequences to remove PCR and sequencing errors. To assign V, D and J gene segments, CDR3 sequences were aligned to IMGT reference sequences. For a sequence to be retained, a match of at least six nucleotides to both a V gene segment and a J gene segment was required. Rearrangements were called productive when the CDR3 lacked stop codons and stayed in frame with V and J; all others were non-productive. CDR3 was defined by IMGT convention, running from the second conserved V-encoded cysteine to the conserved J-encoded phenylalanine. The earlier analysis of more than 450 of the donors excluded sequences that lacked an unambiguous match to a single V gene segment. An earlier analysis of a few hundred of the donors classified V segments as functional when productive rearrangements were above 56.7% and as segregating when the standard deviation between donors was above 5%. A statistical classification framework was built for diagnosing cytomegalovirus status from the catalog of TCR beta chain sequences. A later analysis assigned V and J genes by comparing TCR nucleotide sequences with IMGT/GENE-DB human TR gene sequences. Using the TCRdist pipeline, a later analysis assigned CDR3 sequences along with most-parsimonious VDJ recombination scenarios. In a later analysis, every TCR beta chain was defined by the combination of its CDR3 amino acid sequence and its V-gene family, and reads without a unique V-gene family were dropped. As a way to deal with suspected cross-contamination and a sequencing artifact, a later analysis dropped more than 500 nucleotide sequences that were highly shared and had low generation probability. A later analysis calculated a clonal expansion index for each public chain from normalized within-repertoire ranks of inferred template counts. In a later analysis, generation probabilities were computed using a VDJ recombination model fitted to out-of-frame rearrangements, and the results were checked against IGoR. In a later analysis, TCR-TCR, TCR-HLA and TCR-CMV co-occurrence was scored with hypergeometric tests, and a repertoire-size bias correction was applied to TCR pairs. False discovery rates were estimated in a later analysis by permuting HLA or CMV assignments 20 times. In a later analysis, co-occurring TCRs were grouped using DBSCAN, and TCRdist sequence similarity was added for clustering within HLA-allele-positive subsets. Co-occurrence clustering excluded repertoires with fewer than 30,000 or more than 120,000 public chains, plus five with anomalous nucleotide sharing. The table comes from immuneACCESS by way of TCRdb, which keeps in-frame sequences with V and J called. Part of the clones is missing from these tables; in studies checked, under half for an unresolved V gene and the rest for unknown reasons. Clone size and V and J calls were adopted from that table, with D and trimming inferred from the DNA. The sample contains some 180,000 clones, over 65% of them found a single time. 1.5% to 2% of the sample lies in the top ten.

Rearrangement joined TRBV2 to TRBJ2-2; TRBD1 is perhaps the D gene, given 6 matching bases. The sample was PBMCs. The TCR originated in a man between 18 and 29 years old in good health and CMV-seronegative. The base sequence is TGTGCCAGCAGTGAAGCCCCAGGGGCGAACACCGGGGAGCTGTTTTTT. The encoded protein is CASSEAPGANTGELFF.